Listed here is a single T cell receptor (beta chain). What it binds is not known. Germline V gene sequence: CDR1 MGHRA, CDR2 YSYEKL. V was cut by 1 base and J by 2 bases, with 15 bases left in between. CDR3 length: 17 amino acids. This record belongs to a study of T cell responses to AZD1222 COVID-19 vaccine. Sequencing used immunoSEQ multiplex PCR; TCRdb keeps in-frame clones, though not all of them. The data hold about 110,000 clones, with approximately 91% observed a single time. Study-wide results and caveats: Every sample of the repertoires postdated the peak T cell response. There were vaccine-associated CD4 TCRs across spike, dominant at 160-218 and 743-854. Spike-specific TCR depth and breadth grew after two AZD1222 doses. Close to half of spike-specific TCRs reportedly recognize unmutated variant regions.

This sample comprised peripheral blood, obtained on day 0 of MenACWY control vaccination. The clonotype comes from an adult in good health. The chain links TRBV4-1 to TRBJ2-1; perhaps TRBD2 as D (6 bases). CDR3 sequence reads: CASSQGLLGGTYNEQFF. The CDR3 region has the DNA TGCGCCAGCAGCCAAGGTCTACTGGGCGGGACCTACAATGAGCAGTTCTTC.